This T cell receptor (beta chain) was sequenced for a study of CD8+CD57+ T cells in acquired aplastic anemia. Study at large: When averaged, DNA from sorted CD4+ and CD8+ cells came to 3 to 3.5 ug.

Genomic DNA constituted the template upon which TCR beta VDJ and CDR3 profiling was performed. MiXCR, applied by TCRdb to the reads, yields one record per CDR3 protein. The data show some 180,000 distinct CDR3 sequences, about three fifths seen once. In patients chosen for sequencing, flow cytometry had shown CD8+CD57+ cell expansion. V lost 4 bases and J lost 5, with 22 bases in between. This CDR3 has 18 residues. The germline CDR1 and CDR2 sequences are KGHDR and SFDVKD. As regards this clonotype: Its antigen is unidentified.

Study outcomes and limitations: Found in both controls and patients were twenty-nine CD8+ CDR3 sequences.

The rearrangement joins TRBV24-1 to TRBJ1-4; D might be TRBD1 (6 bases). The receptor was isolated from a human donor with aplastic anemia. Sequences were obtained from sorted CD4+, CD8+, or CD8+CD57+ T cells (not recorded which) from PBMCs. CDR3 coding DNA: TGTGCCACCAGTGACCCGGGGGGCGTTCCCGGGGTAAATGAAAAACTGTTTTTT. Translated, it gives CATSDPGGVPGVNEKLFF.